The present TCR beta chain was sequenced within a study of CD8 T cells in Susac syndrome. With random hexamers, reverse transcription was performed on roughly 0.5 to 1 ug of RNA. TCRdb re-analysed the immunoSEQ multiplex PCR reads in MiXCR, keeping a single row per CDR3 protein. In the table there are about 280,000 distinct CDR3 sequences, 80% to 90% of which are singletons. Sequencing targeted TCR beta in T cells from blood (CD8+ and CD4+). Of note for this clonotype: The CDR3 does not close with the conserved phenylalanine or tryptophan, likely indicating a read error.

V was cut by 3 bases and J by 2 bases, with 12 bases left in between. Looked up from germline, CDR1 is SGHRS and CDR2 is YFSETQ. This CDR3 is 15 amino acids long. This chain links TRBV5-1 with TRBJ2-1, with D possibly TRBD2 on 5 matching bases. The sequencing input was CD8+ T cells from PBMCs. The sequence came from a human donor with multiple sclerosis. CDR3 sequence (DNA): TGCGCCAGCAGCTCCGCGGGTCCCCCCTACAATGAGCAGTTCCTC. Amino acid sequence: CASSSAGPPYNEQFL.